These T cell receptor beta chains were read from a single sample in a study of CD8 T cells in ankylosing spondylitis. In TCRdb, the 5' RACE reads were re-called with MiXCR into one record per CDR3 protein. The sample contains about 500,000 distinct CDR3 sequences, approximately 5.3% of which appear only once. Sample: blood, either unsorted or a sorted T cell fraction (not recorded which). These receptors were collected from a male donor with ankylosing spondylitis. The CDR3 runs from the conserved cysteine through the conserved F or W. A D gene is named only where the DNA matches it firmly. Clone sizes are given selectively: once, few, many, or a class where the clone is expanded.

v_gene: TRBV11-2; j_gene: TRBJ2-5; abundance: -; len: 18; d_gene: TRBD2; CDR3nt: TGTGCCAGCAGCCTCGGACTAGCGGGAGGGGACAATCAAGAGACCCAGTACTTC; CDR3aa: CASSLGLAGGDNQETQYF
v_gene: TRBV3-1; j_gene: TRBJ2-1; abundance: many; len: 16; d_gene: TRBD2; CDR3nt: TGTGCCAGCAGCCTTGGTGCGGGGGGGGCCTACAATGAGCAGTTCTTC; CDR3aa: CASSLGAGGAYNEQFF
v_gene: TRBV4-3; j_gene: TRBJ1-4; abundance: many; len: 15; d_gene: -; CDR3nt: TGCGCCAGCAGCCTCCTGCCCGTGGATAATGAAAAACTGTTTTTT; CDR3aa: CASSLLPVDNEKLFF
v_gene: TRBV28; j_gene: TRBJ2-5; abundance: many; len: 15; d_gene: TRBD1; CDR3nt: TGTGCCAGCAGTTTACCGACAGGGGGCTATCAGACCCAGTACTTC; CDR3aa: CASSLPTGGYQTQYF
v_gene: TRBV3-1; j_gene: TRBJ1-5; abundance: once; len: 14; d_gene: -; CDR3nt: TGTGCCAGCAGCCAAGACCTGGGGGGTGGGCCCCAGCATTTT; CDR3aa: CASSQDLGGGPQHF
v_gene: TRBV30; j_gene: TRBJ1-1; abundance: few; len: 16; d_gene: -; CDR3nt: TGTGCCTGGAGTGGCCCACCTCACCGACAGAACACTGAAGCTTTCTTT; CDR3aa: CAWSGPPHRQNTEAFF
v_gene: TRBV7-2; j_gene: TRBJ2-7; abundance: few; len: 14; d_gene: -; CDR3nt: TGTGCCAGCAGCTTAGCGCCGGCCGGGGGCGAGCAGTACTTC; CDR3aa: CASSLAPAGGEQYF
v_gene: TRBV14; j_gene: TRBJ1-5; abundance: many; len: 17; d_gene: TRBD1; CDR3nt: TGTGCCAGCAGCCAGAGGACAGGGGTCGATGGCAATCAGCCCCAGCATTTT; CDR3aa: CASSQRTGVDGNQPQHF
v_gene: TRBV7-6; j_gene: TRBJ2-7; abundance: few; len: 15; d_gene: TRBD1; CDR3nt: TGTGCCAGCAGCTGGGGACAGGGCCTTACCTACGAGCAGTACTTC; CDR3aa: CASSWGQGLTYEQYF
v_gene: TRBV4-3; j_gene: TRBJ2-3; abundance: few; len: 15; d_gene: TRBD1; CDR3nt: TGCGCCAGCAGCCAAGCCGGGACAGGGCGTCTGACGCAGTATTTT; CDR3aa: CASSQAGTGRLTQYF
v_gene: TRBV5-1; j_gene: TRBJ2-1; abundance: many; len: 17; d_gene: TRBD1; CDR3nt: TGCGCCAGCAGCTACCCCACCTGGACAGGGAGATACAATGAGCAGTTCTTC; CDR3aa: CASSYPTWTGRYNEQFF
v_gene: TRBV5-1; j_gene: TRBJ2-3; abundance: -; len: 15; d_gene: TRBD2; CDR3nt: TGCGCCAGCAGCTTTGGGACTAGCGGGATTGATACGCAGTATTTT; CDR3aa: CASSFGTSGIDTQYF
v_gene: TRBV29-1; j_gene: TRBJ2-4; abundance: many; len: 12; d_gene: -; CDR3nt: TGCAGCGTTGGCTGGGCCAAAAACATTCAGTACTTC; CDR3aa: CSVGWAKNIQYF
v_gene: TRBV7-9; j_gene: TRBJ1-1; abundance: many; len: 17; d_gene: -; CDR3nt: TGTGCCAGCAGCAACGGACGTTGGACGGAAAAGAGGGCTGAAGCTTTCTTT; CDR3aa: CASSNGRWTEKRAEAFF
v_gene: TRBV6-5; j_gene: TRBJ2-1; abundance: -; len: 16; d_gene: TRBD1; CDR3nt: TGTGCCAGCAGTTACCCCAGGGGGCGTCCCTACAATGAGCAGTTCTTC; CDR3aa: CASSYPRGRPYNEQFF
v_gene: TRBV4-3; j_gene: TRBJ2-7; abundance: many; len: 14; d_gene: TRBD2; CDR3nt: TGCGCCAGCAGCCAAGTCGGCGGGGGTGCCGAGCAGTACTTC; CDR3aa: CASSQVGGGAEQYF
v_gene: TRBV4-2; j_gene: TRBJ2-7; abundance: many; len: 14; d_gene: -; CDR3nt: TGTGCCAGCGCCCCAGGGGGGGAGAGATACGAGCAGTACTTC; CDR3aa: CASAPGGERYEQYF
v_gene: TRBV20-1; j_gene: TRBJ2-3; abundance: -; len: 17; d_gene: -; CDR3nt: TGCTGTGCTAGAGCTCATAAAGACATCTCCTGGCGGGATACGCAGTATTTT; CDR3aa: CCARAHKDISWRDTQYF
v_gene: TRBV24-1; j_gene: TRBJ2-5; abundance: -; len: 13; d_gene: TRBD2; CDR3nt: TGTGCCACCAGTAAAAGCGGGGGAGAGACCCAGTACTTC; CDR3aa: CATSKSGGETQYF
v_gene: TRBV20-1; j_gene: TRBJ2-4; abundance: many; len: 14; d_gene: TRBD1; CDR3nt: TGCAGTGCTAGAGGGGGACAGGACTTAAACATTCAGTACTTC; CDR3aa: CSARGGQDLNIQYF